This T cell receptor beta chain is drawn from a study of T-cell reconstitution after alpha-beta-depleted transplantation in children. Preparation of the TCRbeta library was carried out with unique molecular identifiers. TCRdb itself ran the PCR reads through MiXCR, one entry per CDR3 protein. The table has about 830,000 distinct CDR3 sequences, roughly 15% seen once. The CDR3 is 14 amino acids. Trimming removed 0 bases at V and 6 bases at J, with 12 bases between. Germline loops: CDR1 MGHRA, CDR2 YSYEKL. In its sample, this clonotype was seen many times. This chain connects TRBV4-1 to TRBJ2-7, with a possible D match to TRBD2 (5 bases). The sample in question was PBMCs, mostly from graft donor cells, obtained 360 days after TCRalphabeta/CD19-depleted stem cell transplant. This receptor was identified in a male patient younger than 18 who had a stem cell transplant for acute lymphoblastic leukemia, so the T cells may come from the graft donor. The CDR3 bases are TGCGCCAGCAGCCAAGATAACGGGGAAGGCGAGCAGTACTTC. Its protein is CASSQDNGEGEQYF.